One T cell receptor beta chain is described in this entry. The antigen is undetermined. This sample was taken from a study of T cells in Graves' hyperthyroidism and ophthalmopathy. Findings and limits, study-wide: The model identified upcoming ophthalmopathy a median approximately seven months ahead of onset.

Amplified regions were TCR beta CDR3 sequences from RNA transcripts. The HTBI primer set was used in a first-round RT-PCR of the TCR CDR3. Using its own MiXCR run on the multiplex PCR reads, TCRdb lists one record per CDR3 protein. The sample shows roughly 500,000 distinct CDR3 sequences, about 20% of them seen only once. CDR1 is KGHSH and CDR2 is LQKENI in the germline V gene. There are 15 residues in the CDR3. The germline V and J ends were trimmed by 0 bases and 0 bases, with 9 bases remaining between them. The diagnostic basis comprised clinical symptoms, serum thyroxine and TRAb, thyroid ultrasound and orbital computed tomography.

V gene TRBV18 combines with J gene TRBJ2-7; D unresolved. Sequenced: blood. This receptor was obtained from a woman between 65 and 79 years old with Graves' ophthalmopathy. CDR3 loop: CASSPPATYSYEQYF. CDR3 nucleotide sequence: TGTGCCAGCTCACCACCAGCTACCTACTCCTACGAGCAGTACTTC.